The 23 T cell receptor beta chains below were found in one sample sequenced in a study of T cell changes during pregnancy in multiple sclerosis. Sequencing was performed with immunoSEQ multiplex PCR; in TCRdb, only in-frame clones are kept and a portion is missing. This sample has 69,000 or so clones, with 90% to 95% found just once. The sequenced sample was CD4+ T cells from peripheral blood mononuclear cells, obtained in the third trimester of pregnancy. The source is a female donor in good health, enrolled as a control in a pregnancy study.

The chain has TRBV7-2 and TRBJ1-1, with 7 positions matching TRBD1. This CDR3 is built from 15 residues. V shed 3 bases and J 4 bases; nucleotides not matched to a gene: 8. Germline assignment: CDR1 SGHTA and CDR2 FQGNSA. CDR3 sequence: CASSFSAGGSTEAFF. The CDR3 DNA sequence: TGTGCCAGCAGCTTCTCGGCAGGGGGGAGCACTGAAGCTTTCTTT.

The V call is TRBV25-1, the J call TRBJ2-1; D may be TRBD2 (7 bases). Trimming shortened V by 3 bases and J by 3 bases, and 15 bases separated the two germline ends. The CDR3 consists of 16 residues. Germline assignment: CDR1 MGHDK and CDR2 SYGVNS. The CDR3 is CASSDTGGHYYNEQFF. CDR3 bases: TGTGCCAGCAGTGACACGGGGGGCCATTACTACAATGAGCAGTTCTTC.

The rearrangement links TRBV5-5 to TRBJ1-4; D not resolved. The germline CDR1 and CDR2 sequences are SGHKS and YYEKEE (reference sequence). Between the trimmed V and J ends, which lost 2 bases and 6 bases, there was a span of 11 bases. The CDR3 spans 14 residues. The CDR3 DNA reads TGTGCCAGCAGCTTTGGGCAGAATTATGAAAAACTGTTTTTT. This sequence encodes CASSFGQNYEKLFF.

The V and J genes are TRBV5-1 and TRBJ2-1; 10 bases align to TRBD1. V shed 3 bases, J shed 6 bases, and the junction held 9 bases outside the gene matches. The CDR3 runs 16 residues. Germline V gene sequence: CDR1 SGHRS, CDR2 YFSETQ. The CDR3 bases are TGCGCCAGCAGCTCATTACCGGGACAGGGGCGCAATGAGCAGTTCTTC. Its translation: CASSSLPGQGRNEQFF. The whole variable domain, filled in from reference TRBV5-1 and TRBJ2-1, reads KAGVTQTPRYLIKTRGQQVTLSCSPISGHRSVSWYQQTPGQGLQFLFEYFSETQRNKGNFPGRFSGRQFSNSRSEMNVSTLELGDSALYLCASSSLPGQGRNEQFFGPGTRLTVL.

The chain has TRBV21-1 and TRBJ1-2; TRBD1 reflects the table's D call only, with no check against the DNA. TRBV21-1 is a pseudogene locus. CDR3 length: 17 amino acids. The DNA for the CDR3 is TGTGCCAGCAGCAAAATATTGATTAGGACAGAAGACTATGGCTACACCTTC. Its protein product is CASSKILIRTEDYGYTF.

The genes are TRBV29-1 and TRBJ2-3, with TRBD2 matching 7 bases. Germline values: CDR1 SQVTM, CDR2 ANQGSEA. This CDR3 contains 15 residues. The V and J ends lost 7 bases and 3 bases, in that order; junction bases with no gene match: 13. The CDR3 nucleotides are TGCAGCGCCTCCCCACTAGCGTCGATAACAGATACGCAGTATTTT. This encodes CSASPLASITDTQYF.

This clone was seen once. This chain connects TRBV9 to TRBJ2-3; the D is unclear. This CDR3 has 13 amino acids. CDR1 and CDR2 (germline): SGDLS, YYNGEE. V was pared by 0 bases and J by 2 bases, with 4 bases between. CDR3 sequence (DNA): TGTGCCAGCAGCGTAGAGCACACAGATACGCAGTATTTT. This encodes CASSVEHTDTQYF.

This clone appeared a few times. V gene TRBV6-5 combines with J gene TRBJ1-1, with D possibly being TRBD1 (5 bases). The CDR3 sequence is 11 residues long. V shed 6 bases and J shed 6 bases, with 8 bases lying between them. CDR1 is MNHEY, CDR2 SVGAGI, per germline. CDR3: CASRRQSEAFF. CDR3 nucleotides: TGTGCCAGCAGACGACAGTCTGAAGCTTTCTTT.

V is TRBV29-1 and J is TRBJ1-4, with a tentative D call TRBD1 (5 bases). V was shortened by 7 bases and J by 0 bases, with 18 bases between the two germline ends. Germline loops: CDR1 SQVTM, CDR2 ANQGSEA. The CDR3 spans 16 residues. The CDR3 coding sequence is TGCAGCGGTGGGGTGACAGTGATATCAACTAATGAAAAACTGTTTTTT. This translates into CSGGVTVISTNEKLFF.

The J gene is TRBJ2-5, the V gene TRBV9; tentative D call: TRBD1 (5 bases). Between the trimmed V and J ends, which lost 4 bases and 5 bases, there was a span of 6 bases. Germline values: CDR1 SGDLS, CDR2 YYNGEE. This CDR3 region has 11 residues. The CDR3 DNA follows: TGTGCCAGCAGCCCAGGGGAGACCCAGTACTTC. This encodes CASSPGETQYF.

The chain combines TRBV10-3 with TRBJ2-7; 9 bases align to TRBD1. CDR1 and CDR2 from the germline V gene are ENHRY and SYGVKD. Trimming removed 5 bases from V and 6 bases from J; junction bases left unmatched: 5. The CDR3 is 13 amino acids. CDR3 sequence: CAISWDRDAEQYF. DNA of the CDR3: TGTGCCATCAGTTGGGACAGGGACGCCGAGCAGTACTTC.

The chain recombines TRBV10-3 with TRBJ2-5; D perhaps matches TRBD1 (5 bases). V was trimmed by 3 bases and J by 5 bases, leaving 10 bases between them. CDR3 length: 13 amino acids. In germline, CDR1 is ENHRY, CDR2 SYGVKD. This CDR3 is CAISDGAPETQYF. The CDR3 coding sequence is TGTGCCATCAGTGATGGGGCTCCGGAGACCCAGTACTTC.

The rearrangement uses TRBV11-2 and TRBJ2-7; no definite D call. The CDR3 covers 10 residues. CDR1 and CDR2 from the germline V gene are SGHAT and FQNNGV. Trimming cost V 3 bases and J 5 bases, with 2 bases left between them. CDR3 bases: TGTGCCAGCAGCTTTAACGAGCAGTACTTC. Its protein is CASSFNEQYF.

The V and J genes are TRBV5-6 and TRBJ1-3, with a tentative D call TRBD1 (6 bases). The V end was cut by 1 base, the J end by 3 bases, with 11 bases between. The CDR3 has 15 amino acids. Germline assignment: CDR1 SGHDT and CDR2 YYEEEE. CDR3 amino acids: CASSLQGSGGNTIYF. CDR3 nucleotides: TGTGCCAGCAGCTTGCAGGGGTCGGGTGGAAACACCATATATTTT.

J is TRBJ2-7 and V is TRBV15; D uncertain. Trimming cost V 0 bases and J 0 bases, with 6 bases left between them. The CDR3 spans 14 residues. CDR1 LNHNV and CDR2 YYDKDF come from the germline V gene (reference sequence). Here the CDR3 reads CATSRERSSYEQYF. CDR3 DNA: TGTGCCACCAGCAGAGAGCGGAGCTCCTACGAGCAGTACTTC.

This clone was seen a few times. The chain couples TRBV7-9 to TRBJ1-4; D is ambiguous. The CDR3 totals 14 residues. CDR1 and CDR2 (germline): SEHNR, FQNEAQ (reference sequence). The ends were cut back, 3 bases at V and 7 bases at J, with 12 bases in the middle. As DNA, the CDR3 is TGTGCCAGCAGCTTTAACGGTCCCGGTGAAAAACTGTTTTTT. The encoded protein is CASSFNGPGEKLFF. Looking up the rest from reference TRBV7-9 and TRBJ1-4 gives the full variable domain: DTGVSQNPRHKITKRGQNVTFRCDPISEHNRLYWYRQTLGQGPEFLTYFQNEAQLEKSRLLSDRFSAERPKGSFSTLEIQRTEQGDSAMYLCASSFNGPGEKLFFGSGTQLSVL.

The J gene is TRBJ1-1, the V gene TRBV5-6; D is perhaps TRBD1 (5 bases). The CDR3 runs to 17 residues. V dropped 1 base and J dropped 3 bases, with 19 bases sitting between them. Germline V lookup: CDR1 SGHDT, CDR2 YYEEEE. CDR3 sequence (DNA): TGTGCCAGCAGCTTGCCTAGGGGCTCTCACCGAGACACTGAAGCTTTCTTT. Translating gives CASSLPRGSHRDTEAFF.

This clone was detected once. The V gene is TRBV4-2, the J gene TRBJ2-1, with D possibly being TRBD2 (5 bases). Trimming shortened V by 1 base and J by 7 bases, and 11 bases separated the two germline ends. Per the germline V gene, CDR1 is LGHNA and CDR2 is YNFKEQ. The CDR3 sequence is 14 residues long. For the CDR3, the DNA is TGTGCCAGCAGCCAAGTTAGCCCGGGAAATGAGCAGTTCTTC. This gives the protein CASSQVSPGNEQFF.

The V call is TRBV5-5, the J call TRBJ2-1, with 8 bases identical to TRBD1. The CDR3 covers 15 residues. The V gene end was trimmed by 1 base and the J gene end by 8 bases; junction bases not matched to a gene: 8. The germline CDR1 and CDR2 sequences are SGHKS and YYEKEE (reference sequence). This CDR3 reads CASSLYATGDYEQFF. Here the CDR3 DNA reads TGTGCCAGCAGCTTGTATGCGACAGGGGACTATGAGCAGTTCTTC.

The chain joins TRBV9 to TRBJ1-1, with 8 nucleotides matching TRBD1. V was clipped by 2 bases and J by 7 bases; unmatched bases: 10. The CDR3 runs 15 residues. CDR1 is SGDLS and CDR2 is YYNGEE in the germline V gene. The CDR3 region is CASSVLAGGGNEAFF. The CDR3 bases are TGTGCCAGCAGCGTGCTCGCAGGGGGCGGGAATGAAGCTTTCTTT.

The genes are TRBV18 and TRBJ2-7; TRBD1 agrees at 7 bases. The CDR3 is 13 amino acids. Germline CDR1 KGHSH, CDR2 LQKENI. J was trimmed by 7 bases and V by 5 bases; bases with no gene match: 8. The CDR3 loop is CASSTDRVGEQYF. The CDR3 DNA reads as TGTGCCAGCTCAACCGACAGGGTGGGGGAGCAGTACTTC.

V is TRBV9 and J is TRBJ1-1, with D hard to call. CDR3 length: 17 residues. Germline-derived CDR1 and CDR2 are SGDLS and YYNGEE. The V end lost 0 bases, the J end lost 3 bases, and 18 bases lay between the germline ends. The CDR3 is CASSVGAGRGDYTEAFF. The CDR3 DNA reads as TGTGCCAGCAGCGTAGGAGCTGGCCGTGGAGACTACACTGAAGCTTTCTTT. The whole variable domain, remainder taken from reference TRBV9 and TRBJ1-1, is DSGVTQTPKHLITATGQRVTLRCSPRSGDLSVYWYQQSLDQGLQFLIQYYNGEERAKGNILERFSAQQFPDLHSELNLSSLELGDSALYFCASSVGAGRGDYTEAFFGQGTRLTVV.

The sample holds one count of this clone. The chain has TRBV5-5 and TRBJ2-6, with 7 bases that match TRBD2. CDR1 and CDR2 from the germline V gene are SGHKS and YYEKEE (reference sequence). This CDR3 region has 16 residues. The J segment lost 6 bases and the V segment lost 4 bases, leaving 10 bases of the junction unmatched. In nucleotides, the CDR3 is TGTGCCAGCAGCCACGGGGGAGGGGCAGTGGCCAACGTCCTGACTTTC. Translating gives CASSHGGGAVANVLTF.